These T cell receptor beta chains were read from a single sample in a study of T-cell memory formation after mild COVID-19. Via MiXCR, TCRdb re-called the 5' RACE reads, giving one row per CDR3 protein. The table shows hundreds of thousands of distinct CDR3 sequences, with roughly a fifth occurring only once. Sequencing was done on a sample of PBMCs or a T cell subset sorted from them (not recorded which). Receptor source: an adult woman who had mild COVID-19 (a few samples of this study predate the infection). Cell type and time point are not known. CDR3s leave out the opening cysteine and the closing phenylalanine or tryptophan. The D gene is left open where the match is weak.

d_call: NA; v_call: TRBV7-3; cdr3_aa: ASSPPTGNYGYT
d_call: NA; v_call: TRBV15; cdr3_aa: ATGWTGELF
d_call: NA; v_call: TRBV15; cdr3_aa: ATSRVGDTSSGNTIY
d_call: TRBD1; v_call: TRBV7-9; cdr3_aa: ASSLPGQGHITEAF
d_call: TRBD1; v_call: TRBV3-1; cdr3_aa: ASSQLTGGTEAF
d_call: TRBD1; v_call: TRBV10-3; cdr3_aa: AISKTGGQEAF
d_call: NA; v_call: TRBV20-1; cdr3_aa: SPMPGISSDTQY
d_call: NA; v_call: TRBV7-8; cdr3_aa: ASSSQGWEAGYT
d_call: NA; v_call: TRBV20-1; cdr3_aa: SAKHETQY
d_call: TRBD1; v_call: TRBV5-4; cdr3_aa: ASSLSGTVGEAF
d_call: TRBD1; v_call: TRBV5-1; cdr3_aa: ASSLATGVNTEAF
d_call: TRBD1; v_call: TRBV10-3; cdr3_aa: AISGATGTYGYT
d_call: NA; v_call: TRBV6-2/TRBV6-3; cdr3_aa: ASTEASNQTQH
d_call: NA; v_call: TRBV7-2; cdr3_aa: ASSRYSYEQY
d_call: NA; v_call: TRBV7-8; cdr3_aa: ASSLKDGNPFYEQY
d_call: NA; v_call: TRBV29-1; cdr3_aa: SVKTRNYNEQF
d_call: TRBD1; v_call: TRBV7-6; cdr3_aa: ASSLMQGVYEQY
d_call: TRBD2; v_call: TRBV18; cdr3_aa: ASSPSLLAGPSYEQY
d_call: TRBD2; v_call: TRBV11-2; cdr3_aa: ASSPVGGVETETQY
d_call: TRBD2; v_call: TRBV18; cdr3_aa: ASSPGAGANTGELF
d_call: NA; v_call: TRBV19; cdr3_aa: ASSETGFSTYEQY
d_call: TRBD2; v_call: TRBV5-1; cdr3_aa: ASSELAGGEF
d_call: TRBD1; v_call: TRBV2; cdr3_aa: ASSAGTGGLNTEAF
d_call: TRBD1; v_call: TRBV27; cdr3_aa: ASSLSYGTGVNYNEQF
d_call: NA; v_call: TRBV24-1; cdr3_aa: ASATTVSGTQY
d_call: NA; v_call: TRBV7-9; cdr3_aa: ASSLDVVSEQY
d_call: NA; v_call: TRBV7-9; cdr3_aa: AWRGGGPYNEQF
d_call: NA; v_call: TRBV6-6; cdr3_aa: ASSYDHQGGFYNEQF
d_call: NA; v_call: TRBV10-3; cdr3_aa: AISEGSGRSTDTQY
d_call: TRBD1; v_call: TRBV30; cdr3_aa: AWGQGIPDTQY
d_call: TRBD1; v_call: TRBV4-1; cdr3_aa: ASSQGRGRNEQY
d_call: NA; v_call: TRBV27; cdr3_aa: ASSGGAYGYT
d_call: NA; v_call: TRBV11-3; cdr3_aa: ASSSYGYEQF
d_call: NA; v_call: TRBV7-6; cdr3_aa: ASSLEGGGRRAF
d_call: NA; v_call: TRBV7-9; cdr3_aa: ASSLAIGQETQY
d_call: TRBD2; v_call: TRBV15; cdr3_aa: ATSRAGGTSGGETQY
d_call: NA; v_call: TRBV28; cdr3_aa: ASSSLRGWEQF
d_call: TRBD2; v_call: TRBV20-1; cdr3_aa: SAGAASGRAEYEQY
d_call: TRBD2; v_call: TRBV7-6; cdr3_aa: ASSERASGRNEQF